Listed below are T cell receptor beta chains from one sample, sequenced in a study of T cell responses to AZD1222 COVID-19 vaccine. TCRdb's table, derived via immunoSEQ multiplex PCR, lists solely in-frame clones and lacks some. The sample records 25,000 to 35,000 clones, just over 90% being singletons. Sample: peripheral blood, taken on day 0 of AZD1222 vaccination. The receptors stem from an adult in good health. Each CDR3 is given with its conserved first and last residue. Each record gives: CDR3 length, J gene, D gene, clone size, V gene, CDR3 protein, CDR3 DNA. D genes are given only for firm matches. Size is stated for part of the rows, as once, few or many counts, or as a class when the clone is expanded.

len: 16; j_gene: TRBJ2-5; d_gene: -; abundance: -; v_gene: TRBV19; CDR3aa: CASSIDAGTSATSQYF; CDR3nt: TGTGCCAGTAGTATAGACGCCGGGACGTCGGCCACCTCCCAGTACTTC
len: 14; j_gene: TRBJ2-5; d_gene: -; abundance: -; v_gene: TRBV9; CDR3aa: CASSVGPSGETQYF; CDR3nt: TGTGCCAGCAGCGTAGGGCCCTCAGGGGAGACCCAGTACTTC
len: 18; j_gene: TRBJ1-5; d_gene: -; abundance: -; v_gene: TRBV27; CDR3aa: CASSLSGHPSYSNQPQHF; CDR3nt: TGTGCCAGCAGTTTATCGGGGCACCCCTCTTATAGCAATCAGCCCCAGCATTTT
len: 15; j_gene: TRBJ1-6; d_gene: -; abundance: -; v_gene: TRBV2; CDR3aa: CATRQGASYNSPLHF; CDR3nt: TGTGCCACGAGACAAGGTGCCTCCTATAATTCACCCCTCCACTTT
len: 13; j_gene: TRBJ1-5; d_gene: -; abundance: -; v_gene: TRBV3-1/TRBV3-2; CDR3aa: CASSQGANQPQHF; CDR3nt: TGTGCCAGCAGCCAGGGGGCCAATCAGCCCCAGCATTTT
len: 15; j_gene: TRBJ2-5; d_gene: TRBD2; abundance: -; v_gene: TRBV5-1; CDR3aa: CASSTSGGGQETQYF; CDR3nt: TGCGCCAGCAGCACTAGCGGGGGAGGCCAAGAGACCCAGTACTTC
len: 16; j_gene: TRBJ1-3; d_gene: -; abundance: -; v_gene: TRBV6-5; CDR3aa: CASSYPGGGRDHTIYF; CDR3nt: TGTGCCAGCAGTTACCCTGGGGGGGGCAGGGACCACACCATATATTTT
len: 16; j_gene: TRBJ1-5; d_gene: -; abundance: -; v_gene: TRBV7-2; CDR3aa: CASSWAGRGSNQPQHF; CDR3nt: TGTGCCAGCAGCTGGGCAGGGAGGGGTAGCAATCAGCCCCAGCATTTT
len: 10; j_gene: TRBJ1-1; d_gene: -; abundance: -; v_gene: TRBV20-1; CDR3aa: CSAGRFEAFF; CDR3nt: TGCAGTGCTGGAAGGTTTGAAGCTTTCTTT
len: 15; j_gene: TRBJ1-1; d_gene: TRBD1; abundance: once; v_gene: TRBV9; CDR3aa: CASSAGTGRSTEAFF; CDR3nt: TGTGCCAGCAGCGCTGGGACAGGGAGGAGCACTGAAGCTTTCTTT
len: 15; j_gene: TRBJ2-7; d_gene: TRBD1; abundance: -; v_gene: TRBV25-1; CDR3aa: CASSGGQGPQDEQYF; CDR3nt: TGTGCCAGCAGTGGTGGACAGGGGCCACAGGACGAGCAGTACTTC
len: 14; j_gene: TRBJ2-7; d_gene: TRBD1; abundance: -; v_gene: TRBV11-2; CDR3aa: CASSSGTGFYEQYF; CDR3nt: TGTGCCAGCAGCTCCGGGACAGGGTTCTACGAGCAGTACTTC
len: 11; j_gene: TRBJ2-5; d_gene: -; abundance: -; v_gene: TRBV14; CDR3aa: CASSQEETQYF; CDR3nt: TGTGCCAGCAGTCAAGAGGAGACCCAGTACTTC
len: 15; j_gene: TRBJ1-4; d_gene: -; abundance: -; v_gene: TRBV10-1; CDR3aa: CASSESWGVGEKLFF; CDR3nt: TGCGCCAGCAGTGAGTCCTGGGGAGTAGGAGAAAAACTGTTTTTT
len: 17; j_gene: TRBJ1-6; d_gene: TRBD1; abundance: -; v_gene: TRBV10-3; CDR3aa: CAISESMGTGRNSPLHF; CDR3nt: TGTGCCATCAGTGAGTCGATGGGGACAGGGCGGAATTCACCCCTCCACTTT